This TCR beta chain was documented in a study of control samples from healthy donors and cancer patients. Sequencing was performed with immunoSEQ multiplex PCR; in TCRdb, only in-frame clones are kept and a portion is missing. In the table there are about 190,000 clones, about 93% of which are singletons. CDR1 SGHVT and CDR2 SQSDAQ come from the germline V gene. The germline V and J ends were trimmed by 3 bases and 1 base, with 10 bases remaining between them. The CDR3 loop spans 14 amino acids. The rearrangement joins TRBV7-4 to TRBJ2-7; tentatively, D is TRBD2 (5 bases). The clonotype was recovered from a young man in good health. Sequenced material: blood. The CDR3 is CASSFSGFSYEQYF. CDR3 nucleotide sequence: TGTGCCAGCAGCTTCTCGGGGTTTTCCTACGAGCAGTACTTC. Looking up the rest from reference TRBV7-4 and TRBJ2-7 gives the full variable domain: GAGVSQSPRYKVAKRGRDVALRCDSISGHVTLYWYRQTLGQGSEVLTYSQSDAQRDKSGRPSGRFSAERPERSVSTLKIQRTEQGDSAVYLCASSFSGFSYEQYFGPGTRLTVT.